A single sample is the source of the 30 T cell receptor beta chains below, sequenced in a study of blood T cell repertoires in COVID-19. Method: immunoSEQ multiplex PCR; TCRdb's copy keeps in-frame clones and lacks some. The sample includes more than 150,000 clones, approximately 80% of them seen just once. Sequenced: peripheral blood. The receptors originated from a woman aged 45-60 years with acute or convalescent COVID-19.

This clone was observed a single time. The chain combines TRBV25-1 with TRBJ2-3; TRBD1 might be the D (6 bases). This CDR3 region has 13 residues. The V end was cut by 4 bases, the J end by 5 bases, with 10 bases between. Germline V lookup: CDR1 MGHDK, CDR2 SYGVNS. The CDR3 protein is CASSAQGRDTQYF. CDR3 coding DNA: TGTGCCAGCAGTGCACAGGGTAGAGATACGCAGTATTTT.

The chain combines TRBV6-5 with TRBJ2-3, with 11 bases identical to TRBD2. CDR3 length: 15 amino acids. Germline V gene lookup returns CDR1 MNHEY and CDR2 SVGAGI. V lost 5 bases to trimming and J lost 5 bases; unmatched junction nucleotides: 6. CDR3 sequence reads: CASSLLAGGGDTQYF. CDR3 sequence (DNA): TGTGCCAGCAGTCTCTTAGCGGGGGGGGGAGATACGCAGTATTTT.

This clone was detected once. This chain uses TRBV7-6 with TRBJ2-2; D possibly corresponds to TRBD2 (6 bases). Deletions cut 0 bases from V and 1 base from J, with 9 bases between. Germline CDR1 SGHVS, CDR2 FNYEAQ. This CDR3 spans 16 amino acids. The CDR3 region has the DNA TGTGCCAGCAGCTTAGCCTGGGGGGAGAACACCGGGGAGCTGTTTTTT. Protein: CASSLAWGENTGELFF.

V is TRBV6-2 or TRBV6-3 and J is TRBJ1-4; 12 nucleotides line up with TRBD1. The CDR3 has 18 amino acids. After removal of 0 bases from V and 2 bases from J, the junction contained 4 bases not matched to a gene. CDR1 MNHEY and CDR2 SVGEGT come from the germline V gene. CDR3 sequence (DNA): TGTGCCAGCAGTTACTCGGGGACAGGGGGCGTCACTAATGAAAAACTGTTTTTT. As protein: CASSYSGTGGVTNEKLFF.

J is TRBJ1-1 and V is TRBV6-5; 7 bases agree with TRBD1. The germline gives CDR1 MNHEY, CDR2 SVGAGI. The CDR3 length is 13 residues. The J segment lost 1 base and the V segment lost 6 bases, leaving 2 bases of the junction unmatched. CDR3 bases: TGTGCCAGCAGATGGGACAGGAACACTGAAGCTTTCTTT. Its protein product is CASRWDRNTEAFF.

The V and J genes are TRBV6-4 and TRBJ2-3; maybe TRBD1 (6 bases). V dropped 4 bases and J dropped 2 bases, with 10 bases sitting between them. Germline lookup yields CDR1 MRHNA and CDR2 SNTAGT. The CDR3 spans 14 residues. CDR3 nucleotides: TGTGCCAGCAGTGCCGACAGGAACACAGATACGCAGTATTTT. This translates into CASSADRNTDTQYF.

The chain uses TRBV5-6 and TRBJ2-1, with 10 bases matching TRBD2. In germline, CDR1 is SGHDT, CDR2 YYEEEE. V dropped 0 bases and J dropped 9; count of bases not matched to a gene: 3. The CDR3 loop spans 14 amino acids. The DNA for the CDR3 is TGTGCCAGCAGCTTGGCGCTAGCGGGGGTTGAGCAGTTCTTC. This codes for CASSLALAGVEQFF.

The chain employs TRBV10-3 and TRBJ1-1; TRBD1 might be the D (5 bases). Germline CDR1 is ENHRY and CDR2 is SYGVKD. V was pared by 5 bases and J by 2 bases, with 9 bases between. The CDR3 covers 13 residues. CDR3 protein: CAISLGGNTEAFF. CDR3 sequence (DNA): TGTGCCATCAGTCTCGGGGGTAACACTGAAGCTTTCTTT.

The chain has TRBV7-2 and TRBJ1-4; perhaps TRBD1 as D (5 bases). Deletions cut 2 bases from V and 5 bases from J, with 9 bases between. The germline gives CDR1 SGHTA, CDR2 FQGNSA. The CDR3 is 14 residues long. The CDR3 protein is CASSLWGPNEKLFF. CDR3 sequence (DNA): TGTGCCAGCAGCTTATGGGGCCCCAATGAAAAACTGTTTTTT.

V is TRBV7-8 and J is TRBJ1-6; D is possibly TRBD1 (6 bases). Trimming removed 1 base at V and 6 bases at J, with 16 bases between. Germline V CDR1 and CDR2: SGHVS, FQNEAQ. The CDR3 runs 17 residues. In DNA, the CDR3 is TGTGCCAGCAGCTTAGGGACAGTTGGGGATGTTAATTCACCCCTCCACTTT. Its protein is CASSLGTVGDVNSPLHF.

The chain is built from TRBV5-4 and TRBJ2-4, with D possibly matching TRBD1 (7 bases). Germline V gene sequence: CDR1 SGHNT, CDR2 YYREEE (reference sequence). This CDR3 comprises 16 residues. Deletions cut 4 bases from V and 0 bases from J, with 14 bases between. Written as DNA, the CDR3 is TGTGCCAGCAGCGGCGGGACAGCTCTAGCCAAAAACATTCAGTACTTC. It yields the protein CASSGGTALAKNIQYF.

V is TRBV29-1 and J is TRBJ2-6, with D tentatively TRBD1 (5 bases). The CDR3 has 14 amino acids. Trimming removed 6 bases from V and 4 bases from J, with 13 bases in between. Germline-derived CDR1 and CDR2 are SQVTM and ANQGSEA. The CDR3 DNA reads TGCAGCGTACGAATAGGGGCCGGGGCCAACGTCCTGACTTTC. Its translation is CSVRIGAGANVLTF.

This clone was counted only a few times. This chain joins TRBV2 and TRBJ1-1, with a tentative D call TRBD1 (5 bases). V was pared by 8 bases and J by 11 bases, with 15 bases between. The CDR3 covers 11 residues. Per the germline V gene, CDR1 is SNHLY and CDR2 is FYNNEI. The CDR3 protein is CASGGLGAAFF. The DNA of the CDR3 is TGTGCCAGCGGGGGGTTAGGGGCGGCTTTCTTT.

The genes are TRBV7-2 and TRBJ2-1, with a tentative D call TRBD2 (5 bases). CDR3 length: 11 amino acids. Germline V lookup: CDR1 SGHTA, CDR2 FQGNSA. V was cut by 5 bases and J by 10 bases, with 9 bases left in between. The CDR3 DNA is TGTGCCAGCAGCCCCTCGGGGGAGCAGTTCTTC. Translated, it gives CASSPSGEQFF. Together with reference TRBV7-2 and TRBJ2-1, the CDR3 gives the full variable domain: GAGVSQSPSNKVTEKGKDVELRCDPISGHTALYWYRQSLGQGLEFLIYFQGNSAPDKSGLPSDRFSAERTGGSVSTLTIQRTQQEDSAVYLCASSPSGEQFFGPGTRLTVL.

The rearrangement uses TRBV7-8 and TRBJ2-7, with 7 positions matching TRBD2. J was trimmed by 2 bases and V by 3 bases; bases with no gene match: 4. The CDR3 consists of 14 residues. CDR1 is SGHVS and CDR2 is FQNEAQ in the germline V gene. The chain's CDR3 is CASSFSGRTYEQYF. The DNA for the CDR3 is TGTGCCAGCAGCTTTAGCGGGCGCACCTACGAGCAGTACTTC.

This chain's CDR3 is CASSQGRVEQGYTF. The CDR3 nucleotides read TGCGCCAGCAGCCAAGGCCGGGTAGAGCAAGGCTACACCTTC. The rearrangement uses TRBV4-3 and TRBJ1-2, with D unclear. Germline values: CDR1 LGHNA, CDR2 YSLEER. This CDR3 is 14 amino acids long. V lost 1 base to trimming and J lost 8 bases, with 14 bases between them.

The rearrangement joins TRBV10-1 to TRBJ1-2; a weak D match, TRBD1 (6 bases). V dropped 4 bases and J dropped 4 bases, with 10 bases sitting between them. Germline V gene lookup returns CDR1 WNHNN and CDR2 SYGVQD (reference sequence). This CDR3 region has 13 residues. The CDR3 bases are TGCGCCAGCAGTGTCACAGGGAGCTATGGCTACACCTTC. Protein: CASSVTGSYGYTF.

The V gene is TRBV5-5, the J gene TRBJ1-3; D remains unclear. Germline CDR1 reads SGHKS; CDR2 reads YYEKEE (reference sequence). The length of the CDR3 is 16 residues. Trimming removed 0 bases at V and 4 bases at J, with 14 bases between. The CDR3 DNA reads as TGTGCCAGCAGCTTGGGGCTTACGGCGGAGGGAAACACCATATATTTT. This sequence encodes CASSLGLTAEGNTIYF.

The rearrangement joins TRBV12-3 or TRBV12-4 to TRBJ1-2; D gene uncertain. This CDR3 has 13 amino acids. Trimming took off 1 base at V and 4 bases at J, with 7 bases between the two ends. The CDR3 loop reads CASSLGVVYGYTF. CDR3 DNA: TGTGCCAGCAGTTTAGGAGTCGTCTATGGCTACACCTTC.

The chain employs TRBV4-1 and TRBJ2-5; D is perhaps TRBD1 (5 bases). Looked up from germline, CDR1 is MGHRA and CDR2 is YSYEKL. There are 17 residues in the CDR3. Trimming pared 0 bases from V and 5 bases from J, leaving 19 bases between. CDR3 protein: CASSQDRAAGRWETQYF. The CDR3 DNA reads TGCGCCAGCAGCCAAGATCGGGCGGCAGGGCGTTGGGAGACCCAGTACTTC.

The J gene is TRBJ2-5, the V gene TRBV5-4; unclear D gene. The V end was cut by 3 bases, the J end by 3 bases, with 6 bases between. CDR1 and CDR2 from the germline V gene are SGHNT and YYREEE (reference sequence). This CDR3 contains 12 residues. The CDR3 spells CASSSVKETQYF. The CDR3 DNA is TGTGCCAGCAGCTCGGTAAAAGAGACCCAGTACTTC.

In its sample, this clone was seen once. The chain is built from TRBV25-1 and TRBJ2-3, with 10 bases aligning to TRBD2. V dropped 0 bases and J dropped 3; count of bases not matched to a gene: 3. The CDR3 has 16 amino acids. Germline CDR1 and CDR2: MGHDK and SYGVNS. The CDR3 DNA reads as TGTGCCAGCAGTGAATACAAGCGGGAGGGGACAGATACGCAGTATTTT. It is translated as CASSEYKREGTDTQYF.

The rearrangement joins TRBV5-8 to TRBJ2-3, with a weak D call TRBD2 (6 bases). With 1 base removed from V and 4 bases from J, the gap between germline ends came to 13 bases. Germline CDR1 SGHTS, CDR2 YDEGEE. The CDR3 consists of 15 residues. The CDR3 coding sequence is TGTGCCAGCAGCTTGTCGGGCCGGGAGTCAGATACGCAGTATTTT. Its translation is CASSLSGRESDTQYF.

This clone showed up just a few times. The gene calls are TRBV6-5 and TRBJ2-7, with 8 bases lining up with TRBD1. The CDR3 spans 14 residues. Trimming took 6 bases from V and 2 from J; bases not matched to a gene: 6. Germline CDR1 is MNHEY and CDR2 is SVGAGI. CDR3 sequence (DNA): TGTGCCAGCAGAACCGACAGGGGAACCTACGAGCAGTACTTC. Translating gives CASRTDRGTYEQYF.

This clone has just one count. The chain links TRBV6-5 to TRBJ1-6, with a possible D match to TRBD1 (6 bases). V lost 0 bases and J lost 9, with 12 bases in between. Germline assignment: CDR1 MNHEY and CDR2 SVGAGI. The CDR3 length is 15 residues. CDR3 sequence (DNA): TGTGCCAGCAGTTACTCCCACAGGGTAAGTTCACCCCTCCACTTT. Translated: CASSYSHRVSSPLHF.

V usage is TRBV14 and J usage is TRBJ2-2; D not certain. The V gene's germline CDR1 is SGHDN and CDR2 FVKESK. The CDR3 has 14 residues. The V end was cut by 3 bases, the J end by 1 base, with 6 bases between. The CDR3 region is CASSHRLNTGELFF. CDR3 DNA sequence: TGTGCCAGCAGCCACAGGTTGAACACCGGGGAGCTGTTTTTT. Full variable domain (remainder filled in from reference TRBV14 and TRBJ2-2): EAGVTQFPSHSVIEKGQTVTLRCDPISGHDNLYWYRRVMGKEIKFLLHFVKESKQDESGMPNNRFLAERTGGTYSTLKVQPAELEDSGVYFCASSHRLNTGELFFGEGSRLTVL.

This sequence joins TRBV30 and TRBJ2-1, with 7 bases matching TRBD2. After removal of 5 bases from V and 1 base from J, the junction contained 11 bases not matched to a gene. From germline, CDR1 is GTSNPN and CDR2 SVGIG (reference sequence). The CDR3 loop spans 16 amino acids. The chain's CDR3 is CAWEWGLGRSYNEQFF. The CDR3 coding sequence is TGTGCCTGGGAATGGGGCCTCGGGAGGTCCTACAATGAGCAGTTCTTC.

V usage is TRBV5-5 and J usage is TRBJ2-5, with TRBD1 matching 8 bases. Germline CDR1 reads SGHKS; CDR2 reads YYEKEE (reference sequence). The CDR3 loop spans 12 amino acids. Unmatched junction bases numbered 4, after V lost 7 bases and J lost 5 bases. CDR3 in amino acids: CASGRQGETQYF. CDR3 DNA sequence: TGTGCCAGCGGAAGACAGGGGGAGACCCAGTACTTC.

The gene calls are TRBV7-2 and TRBJ1-1, with a tentative D call TRBD1 (6 bases). The CDR3 runs to 13 residues. V shed 4 bases and J shed 3 bases, with 9 bases lying between them. CDR1 is SGHTA and CDR2 is FQGNSA in the germline V gene. The CDR3 DNA sequence: TGTGCCAGCAGCTCACAGGGTGACACTGAAGCTTTCTTT. Translation: CASSSQGDTEAFF.

This rearrangement joins TRBV4-3 to TRBJ2-7; 9 bases fit TRBD1. Germline V gene sequence: CDR1 LGHNA, CDR2 YSLEER. V shed 2 bases, J shed 3 bases, and the junction held 5 bases outside the gene matches. This CDR3 is built from 15 residues. The CDR3 is CASSQSRDRVYEQYF. Here the CDR3 DNA reads TGCGCCAGCAGCCAAAGCCGGGACAGGGTCTACGAGCAGTACTTC.